This T cell receptor (beta chain) was identified in a study of beta chain features in type 1 diabetes. The study's findings and limits: Among all four CD4+ subsets, Type 1 diabetes patients had TCRB CDR3s that were moderately but significantly shorter.

This clone was seen a handful of times. What it recognizes is unknown. The study reverse transcribed the entire isolated RNA, so it sequenced expressed TCRB transcripts. Sequencing used immunoSEQ multiplex PCR; TCRdb keeps in-frame clones, though not all of them. The data show 310,000 or so clones, about a tenth seen once. CDR3 size: 16 residues. J gave up 9 bases and V 3 bases, and 9 bases lay outside the gene matches. The germline V gene encodes CDR1 SGDLS and CDR2 YYNGEE. The sequence came from a man aged 30-40 years with type 1 diabetes. This chain joins TRBV9 and TRBJ1-6, with 10 bases identical to TRBD1. The sequenced sample consisted of central memory CD4+ T cells from blood. This CDR3 is CASSALSTGGRSPLHF. CDR3 bases: TGTGCCAGCAGCGCACTCTCGACAGGGGGCCGTTCACCCCTCCACTTT.